This entry lists 7 T cell receptor beta chains sequenced from one sample in a study of cytomegalovirus exposure and HLA in healthy donors. In the PCR, 60 Vbeta and 13 Jbeta primers were used. Method: immunoSEQ multiplex PCR; TCRdb's copy keeps in-frame clones and lacks some. The sample lists 90,000 to 100,000 clones; approximately 80% were seen once. Material for sequencing was PBMCs. These receptors all come from a female donor in good health and CMV-seronegative.

J is TRBJ2-5 and V is TRBV5-1, with a tentative D call TRBD1 (6 bases). The V and J ends lost 5 bases and 3 bases respectively, with 14 bases between them. This CDR3 contains 14 residues. Germline V gene sequence: CDR1 SGHRS, CDR2 YFSETQ. Here the CDR3 reads CASRKGVKEETQYF. As DNA, the CDR3 is TGCGCCAGCAGGAAGGGGGTCAAAGAAGAGACCCAGTACTTC.

This chain joins TRBV28 and TRBJ2-1, with D maybe TRBD1 (6 bases). The CDR3 contains 11 residues. V shed 5 bases and J shed 11 bases, with 10 bases lying between them. Germline loops: CDR1 MDHEN, CDR2 SYDVKM. CDR3 region: CASSLGDKQFF. The CDR3 DNA sequence: TGTGCCAGCAGTCTGGGGGACAAGCAGTTCTTC.

This chain uses TRBV19 with TRBJ1-1; weak D call: TRBD1 (6 bases). Trimming took off 3 bases at V and 4 bases at J, with 15 bases between the two ends. Per the germline V gene, CDR1 is LNHDA and CDR2 is SQIVND (reference sequence). The CDR3 runs to 15 residues. CDR3 sequence reads: CASSIGTHKLTEAFF. In nucleotides, the CDR3 is TGTGCCAGTAGTATCGGGACACACAAACTCACTGAAGCTTTCTTT.

This clone is medium-sized in the sample. J is TRBJ2-3 and V is TRBV19; D is possibly TRBD1 (5 bases). Germline CDR1 and CDR2: LNHDA and SQIVND (reference sequence). Trimming cost V 4 bases and J 0 bases, with 11 bases left between them. This CDR3 region has 15 residues. Here the CDR3 reads CASSKQDGSTDTQYF. The CDR3, as DNA: TGTGCCAGTAGTAAACAGGATGGGAGCACAGATACGCAGTATTTT.

A few counts support this clone. J is TRBJ1-1 and V is TRBV18; 8 nucleotides agree with TRBD1. Germline lookup yields CDR1 KGHSH and CDR2 LQKENI. Unmatched junction bases numbered 0, after V lost 0 bases and J lost 3 bases. The CDR3 spans 14 residues. CDR3 region: CASSPPDRDTEAFF. CDR3 nucleotides: TGTGCCAGCTCACCACCGGACAGGGACACTGAAGCTTTCTTT. Using reference TRBV18 and TRBJ1-1 for the parts outside the CDR3, the full variable domain is NAGVMQNPRHLVRRRGQEARLRCSPMKGHSHVYWYRQLPEEGLKFMVYLQKENIIDESGMPKERFSAEFPKEGPSILRIQQVVRGDSAAYFCASSPPDRDTEAFFGQGTRLTVV.

This CDR3 reads CASSRTTSGGQYEQYF. CDR3 DNA sequence: TGTGCCAGCAGCCGAACGACTAGCGGGGGCCAATACGAGCAGTACTTC. This chain uses TRBV4-2 with TRBJ2-7; TRBD2 matches at 12 bases. V shed 4 bases, J shed 4 bases, and the junction held 8 bases outside the gene matches. Germline assignment: CDR1 LGHNA and CDR2 YNFKEQ. CDR3 length: 16 residues.

V and J are TRBV2 and TRBJ2-3, with 11 positions matching TRBD2. V shed 8 bases, J shed 6 bases, and the junction held 7 bases outside the gene matches. This CDR3 is built from 14 residues. Germline CDR1 reads SNHLY; CDR2 reads FYNNEI. CDR3 amino acids: CASSLAGGIDTQYF. CDR3 DNA: TGTGCCAGCTCTCTAGCGGGGGGTATTGATACGCAGTATTTT. Complete variable domain (other parts from reference TRBV2 and TRBJ2-3): EPEVTQTPSHQVTQMGQEVILRCVPISNHLYFYWYRQILGQKVEFLVSFYNNEISEKSEIFDDQFSVERPDGSNFTLKIRSTKLEDSAMYFCASSLAGGIDTQYFGPGTRLTVL.